Here is one T cell receptor (beta chain) with its context. The antigen remains undetermined. The CDR3 runs 14 residues. V dropped 8 bases and J dropped 3; count of bases not matched to a gene: 9. Germline loops: CDR1 SQVTM, CDR2 ANQGSEA. This record comes from a study of cytomegalovirus exposure and HLA in healthy donors. Study-level results: Reportedly, diagnosis of cytomegalovirus status by the classifier showed high specificity and sensitivity.

The PCR employed 60 Vbeta primers together with 13 Jbeta primers. The data were produced by immunoSEQ multiplex PCR, yet TCRdb's version contains in-frame clones alone and is incomplete. The sample lists under 200,000 clones; roughly 87% were seen once. Sequencing was done on a sample of PBMCs. This clonotype originated in a woman aged 50 to 60 in good health and CMV-seronegative. The chain couples TRBV29-1 to TRBJ1-1, with TRBD1 identical over 10 bases. CDR3 sequence (DNA): TGCAGCATACGACAGGGGGCGACGGACACTGAAGCTTTCTTT. Its translation is CSIRQGATDTEAFF.